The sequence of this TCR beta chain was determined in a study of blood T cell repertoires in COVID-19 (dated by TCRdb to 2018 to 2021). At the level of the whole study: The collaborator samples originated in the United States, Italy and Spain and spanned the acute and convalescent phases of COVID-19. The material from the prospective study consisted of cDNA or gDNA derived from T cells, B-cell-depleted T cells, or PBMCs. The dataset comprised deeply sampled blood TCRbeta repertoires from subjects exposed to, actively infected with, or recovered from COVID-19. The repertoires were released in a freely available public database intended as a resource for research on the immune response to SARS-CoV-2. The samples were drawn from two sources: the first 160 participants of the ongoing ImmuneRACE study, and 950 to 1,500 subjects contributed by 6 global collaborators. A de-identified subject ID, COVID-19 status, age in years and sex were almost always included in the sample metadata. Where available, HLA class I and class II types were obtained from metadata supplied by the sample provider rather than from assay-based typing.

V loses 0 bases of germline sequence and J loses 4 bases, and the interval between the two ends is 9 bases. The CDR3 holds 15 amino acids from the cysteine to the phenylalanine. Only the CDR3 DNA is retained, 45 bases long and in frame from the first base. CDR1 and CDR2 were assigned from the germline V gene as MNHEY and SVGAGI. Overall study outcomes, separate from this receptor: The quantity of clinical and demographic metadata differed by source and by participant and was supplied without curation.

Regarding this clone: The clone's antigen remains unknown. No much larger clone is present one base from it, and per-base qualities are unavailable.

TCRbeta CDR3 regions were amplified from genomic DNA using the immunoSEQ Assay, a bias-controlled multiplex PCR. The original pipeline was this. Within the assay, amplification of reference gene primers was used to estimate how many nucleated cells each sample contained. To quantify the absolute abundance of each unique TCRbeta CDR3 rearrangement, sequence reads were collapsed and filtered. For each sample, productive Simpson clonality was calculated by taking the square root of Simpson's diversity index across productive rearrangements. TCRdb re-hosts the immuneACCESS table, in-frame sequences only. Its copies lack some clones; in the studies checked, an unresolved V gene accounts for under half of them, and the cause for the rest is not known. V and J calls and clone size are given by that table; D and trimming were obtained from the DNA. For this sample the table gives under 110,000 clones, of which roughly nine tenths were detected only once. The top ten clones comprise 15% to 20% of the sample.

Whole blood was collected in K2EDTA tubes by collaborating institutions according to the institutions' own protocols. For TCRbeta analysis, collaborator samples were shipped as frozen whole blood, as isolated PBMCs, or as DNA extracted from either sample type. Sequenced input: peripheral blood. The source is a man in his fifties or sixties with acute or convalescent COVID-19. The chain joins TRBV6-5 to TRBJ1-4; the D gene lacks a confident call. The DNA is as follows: TGTGCCAGCAGTTACTCGGGGAGGGATAATGAAAAACTGTTTTTT. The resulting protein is CASSYSGRDNEKLFF.